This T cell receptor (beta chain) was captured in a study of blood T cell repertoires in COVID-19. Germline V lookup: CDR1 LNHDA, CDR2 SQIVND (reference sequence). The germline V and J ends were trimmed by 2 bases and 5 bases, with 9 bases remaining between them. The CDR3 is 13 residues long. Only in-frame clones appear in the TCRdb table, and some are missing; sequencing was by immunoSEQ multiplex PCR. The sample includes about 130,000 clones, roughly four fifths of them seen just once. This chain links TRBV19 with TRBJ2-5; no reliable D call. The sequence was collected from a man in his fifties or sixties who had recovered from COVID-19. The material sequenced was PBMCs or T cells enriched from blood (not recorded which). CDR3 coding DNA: TGTGCCAGTAGTATAATGCGGTGGGAGACCCAGTACTTC. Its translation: CASSIMRWETQYF.